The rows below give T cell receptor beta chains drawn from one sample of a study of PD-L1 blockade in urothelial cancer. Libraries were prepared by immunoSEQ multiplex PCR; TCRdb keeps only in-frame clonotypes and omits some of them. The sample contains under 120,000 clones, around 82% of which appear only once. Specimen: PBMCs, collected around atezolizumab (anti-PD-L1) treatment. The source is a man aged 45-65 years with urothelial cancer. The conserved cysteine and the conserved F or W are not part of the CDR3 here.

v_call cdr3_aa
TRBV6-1 ASTRTGTKTEAF
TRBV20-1 SQQGLETQY
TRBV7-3 ASSKDRGYEQY
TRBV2 ASGPGKGAF
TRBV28 ASSFWGTGLADNEQF
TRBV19 ASSAQGAAGYGYT
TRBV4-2 ASSQDRSGGQY
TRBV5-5 ASSLVYRGDNEQF
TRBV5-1 ASSLVSYISGANVLT
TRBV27 ASSDRSNQPQH
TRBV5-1 ASSLAGGQETQY
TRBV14 ASSIQGYYGYT
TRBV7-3 ASRPQGGKNSSYNSPLH
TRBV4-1 ASQASGNYNEQF
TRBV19 ATSGVGETQY
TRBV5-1 ASSADRGLSYEQY
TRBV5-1 ASSLVLAGVNEQF
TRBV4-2 ASSQGTGNYNSPLH
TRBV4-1 ASSQDPSRAGNTIY
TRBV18 ASSPGQGIRYT
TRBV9 ASSVVGDSYEQY
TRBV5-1 ASSLAEVAGVEQF
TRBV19 ASSPLRGGRQETQY
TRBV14 ASSRLDRAHEQY
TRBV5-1 ASSLFPRGGQGDSPLH
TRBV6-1 ASTLGGSTYEQY
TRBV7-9 ASSLATSGSHEQF
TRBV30 AWSRGEGYGYT
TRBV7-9 ASSLNKNTEAF
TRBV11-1 ASSLGLAGAGGNIQY
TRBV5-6 ASSLRQGLTHGYT
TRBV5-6 ASSLRQGQVQPQH
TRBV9 ASSVGGGVGEQY
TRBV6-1 ASRRSGTSTDTQY
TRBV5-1 ASSTSGRAQDEQF
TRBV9 ASSVGYLGSYNEQF
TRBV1 TSSQVAGGSTDTQY
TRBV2 ASSFRDRANEKLF